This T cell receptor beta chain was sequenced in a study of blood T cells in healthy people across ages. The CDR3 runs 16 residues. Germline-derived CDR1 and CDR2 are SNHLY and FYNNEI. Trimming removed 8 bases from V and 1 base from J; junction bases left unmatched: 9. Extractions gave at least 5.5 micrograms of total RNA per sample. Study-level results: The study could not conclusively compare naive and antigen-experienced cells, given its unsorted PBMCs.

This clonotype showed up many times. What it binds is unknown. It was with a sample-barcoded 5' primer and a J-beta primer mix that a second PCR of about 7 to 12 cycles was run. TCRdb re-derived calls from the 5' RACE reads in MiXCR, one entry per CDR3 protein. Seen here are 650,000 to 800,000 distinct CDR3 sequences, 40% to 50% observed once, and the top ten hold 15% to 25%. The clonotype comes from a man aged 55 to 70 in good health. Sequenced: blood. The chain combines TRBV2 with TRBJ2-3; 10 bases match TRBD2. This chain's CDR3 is CASRGASGGGTDTQYF. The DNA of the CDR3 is TGTGCCAGCCGGGGAGCTAGCGGGGGTGGCACAGATACGCAGTATTTT.